This T cell receptor beta chain was sequenced during a study of neoadjuvant anti-PD-1 for oral cavity cancer. Overall study context: Nivolumab at 3 mg/kg was mostly given biweekly, three to four doses, pre-surgery.

Using immunoSEQ multiplex PCR, the repertoire was profiled, and TCRdb retains in-frame clones only, with some absent. The profile shows about 16,000 clones, approximately 79% of them singletons. V lost 0 bases to trimming and J lost 2 bases; unmatched junction nucleotides: 3. The CDR3 runs 15 residues. The germline V gene has CDR1 LGHNA and CDR2 YNFKEQ. Sequenced material: PBMCs, taken before nivolumab (anti-PD-1) treatment. This receptor was obtained from a person aged 35-79 years with oral cavity squamous cell carcinoma. The chain carries TRBV4-2 and TRBJ2-7; 8 bases fit TRBD2. The CDR3 DNA sequence: TGTGCCAGCAGCCAAGAGGTAGCGGGACCCTACGAGCAGTACTTC. Translation: CASSQEVAGPYEQYF.